This is a list of T cell receptor beta chains from one sample in a study of tumor and adjacent non-tumor tissue in lung cancer. Via MiXCR, TCRdb re-called the multiplex PCR reads, giving one row per CDR3 protein. The table includes 200,000 to 250,000 distinct CDR3 sequences, 70% to 75% detected once. Sequenced: lung tumor tissue. The source is a man between 60 and 75 years old with non-small cell lung cancer. The CDR3 runs from the conserved cysteine through the conserved F or W. D genes are given only for firm matches. Clone size appears in some rows only: once, few, many, or a class for an expanded clone.

>TRBV20-1|NA|NA|TRBJ1-6
CSARGQENNSPLHF
TGCAGTGCTAGGGGGCAAGAGAATAATTCACCCCTCCACTTT
>TRBV5-4|once|NA|TRBJ2-5
CANSTTLRGETQYF
TGTGCCAACAGCACTACTCTGAGGGGAGAGACCCAGTACTTC
>TRBV20-1|NA|TRBD2|TRBJ2-1
CCARNLGTSRHKEQFF
TGCTGTGCTAGGAACCTGGGGACTAGCCGACACAAAGAGCAGTTCTTC
>TRBV11-2|NA|NA|TRBJ2-3
CASSVDPGAADTQYF
TGTGCCAGCAGCGTAGATCCAGGAGCGGCAGATACGCAGTATTTT
>TRBV11-3|NA|NA|TRBJ2-1
CASSVRASGDNDQFF
TGTGCCAGCAGCGTCCGGGCTAGTGGAGACAATGATCAGTTCTTC
>TRBV12-3/TRBV12-4|NA|TRBD1|TRBJ1-1
CASSRQGVKTEAFF
TGTGCCAGCAGTAGGCAGGGGGTGAAGACTGAAGCTTTCTTT
>TRBV6-1|NA|TRBD2|TRBJ2-3
CASSEASGGWQDTQYF
TGTGCCAGCAGTGAAGCGTCGGGAGGATGGCAGGATACACAGTATTTT
>TRBV12-3/TRBV12-4|NA|NA|TRBJ2-7
CASSPWDSKNEEYF
TGTGCCAGCAGTCCCTGGGACTCGAAAAACGAGGAGTATTTC
>TRBV6-2/TRBV6-3|NA|NA|TRBJ1-5
CASSLGRLGNQPQRF
TGTGCCAGCAGCCTGGGGAGACTCGGCAATCAGCCCCAGCGTTTT
>TRBV4-2|NA|NA|TRBJ1-5
CVSSQDVRSIQPQQF
TGTGTCAGCAGCCAAGATGTCCGTAGCATTCAGCCCCAGCAATTT
>TRBV12-3/TRBV12-4|few|NA|TRBJ1-4
CAGSPGSTNEKLFF
TGTGCCGGATCCCCGGGGTCAACTAATGAAAAACTGTTTTTT
>TRBV12-3/TRBV12-4|NA|TRBD2|TRBJ2-3
CTSILLAGGLYGVTQYF
TGTACCAGCATCCTACTAGCGGGGGGCCTCTACGGAGTTACGCAGTATTTT
>TRBV11-2|NA|TRBD2|TRBJ2-1
CASSLPPRVTSGGLGAFF
TGTGCCAGCAGCTTACCCCCCCGTGTGACTAGCGGGGGGTTAGGGGCGTTCTTC